This TCR beta chain was observed in a study of regulatory T cells in long-lasting Graves disease (dated by TCRdb to 2020 to 2022). The study in broad terms: To count as having persistent Graves' disease, a patient had to have received antithyroid drug treatment for over 5 years with TSH receptor autoantibodies remaining persistently positive. Patients with persistent Graves' disease were compared with patients with newly diagnosed Graves' disease using TCR sequencing and RNA sequencing of peripheral blood. The study was registered as a clinical trial and conducted in China. A total of around 35 samples were covered by TCR sequencing, comprising approximately 13 persistent and some 20 newly diagnosed Graves' disease patients. On average, persistent Graves' disease patients in the clinical cohort had been on antithyroid drugs for about 10 years. Overall study results and their limits: Sequencing and analysis were restricted to the TCR beta chain. Because the primary lesion, thyroid tissue, could not be accessed, the study looked at peripheral blood alone. More public clonotypes were shared among persistent patients (roughly 2,700) than among newly diagnosed patients (966). Compared with newly diagnosed patients, patients with persistent Graves' disease had lower TCR Shannon entropy and fewer highly expanded clones, which suggests clonal expansion. The authors acknowledged the small sample size as a limitation that may reduce accuracy.

The sample's time point label, decoded: persistent/refractory GD, antithyroid drugs over 5 years with positive TRAb. RNA was extracted from PBMCs in TRIzol for both TCR sequencing and RNA sequencing. The diagnosis of Graves' disease followed American Thyroid Association guidelines. The patients came from an endocrinology department in Xi'an, China. Each patient gave roughly 8.4 milliliters of peripheral blood, collected in an EDTA anticoagulant tube. Ficoll Paque Plus density gradient separation was used to isolate PBMCs, and no further T cell sorting was performed. An Agilent 2100 Bioanalyzer and agarose gel were used to assess RNA quality, and a NanoDrop 2000 was used to measure RNA concentration. As to this clonotype: Its antigen specificity is not known. No clone much larger than this one lies a single base away; base qualities are absent.

The library relied on multiplex PCR. Sequencing instrument: Illumina HiSeq 4000. CDR3 regions were amplified by Arm-PCR with iRepertoire HTBI primers to construct TCR beta libraries. Before sequencing, the PCR products underwent gel purification. The original pipeline was this. Across samples, roughly 60 TRBV and 12 to 15 TRBJ segments were identified and used for gene usage analysis of CDR3 amino acid clonotypes. Filtered high-quality paired reads were merged into contigs using COPE and FqMerger. BLAST was used to align contigs to IMGT TRBV, TRBD and TRBJ reference genes, with CDR3 defined following IMGT. Highly expanded clones were defined as clonotypes with a frequency above 0.1%. Repertoire diversity was measured by Shannon entropy, and V-J evenness by the Gini coefficient. A clonotype found in more than one individual was treated as public. The raw public data were reprocessed by TCRdb itself: fastp quality trimming at Q25, MiXCR clonotype calling, in-frame beta chains only. Rows are combined by CDR3 protein, so each entry shows the most common genes and DNA. The V and J calls were not made by the authors but by TCRdb's processing. The sample yields about 400,000 distinct CDR3 sequences; less than 25% were counted once. Of the sample, around 21% falls within the top ten clones.

The sequence was collected from a female donor with Graves disease. The specimen was peripheral blood mononuclear cells (PBMCs), collected when the disease was refractory, from a patient treated with antithyroid drugs.

The CDR3 amino acid sequence is: CASSVGGPATDTQYF. DNA sequence: TGTGCCAGCAGCGTAGGGGGCCCCGCCACAGATACGCAGTATTTT. The V and J segments used are TRBV9 and TRBJ2-3, and possibly TRBD1, on 5 matching bases. From the germline V gene, CDR1 is SGDLS and CDR2 is YYNGEE. The CDR3 holds 15 amino acids from the cysteine to the phenylalanine. The CDR3 DNA has 45 bases and is translated from base 1. The junction carries 10 bases between V and J, which are trimmed by 0 bases and 2 bases respectively.